These T cell receptor beta chains were read from a single sample in a study of a mutant IDH1 vaccine in newly diagnosed glioma. Some clones are missing from TCRdb's copy, which holds only in-frame ones; the method was immunoSEQ multiplex PCR. The data show 80,000 to 100,000 clones, with around 80% seen just once and 7.5% held by the top ten. Sequenced here: PBMCs, sampled from a glioma patient treated with radiotherapy, temozolomide or both. All receptors come from a middle-aged man with glioma. The CDR3 runs from the conserved cysteine through the conserved F or W. The D gene is left open where the match is weak. Clone size is given for some rows only: seen once, a few or many times, or a class if the clone is expanded.

size: NA; length: 15; D: NA; J: TRBJ2-2; V: TRBV11-2; DNA: TGTGCCAGCAGCTTAGAGGGCAGGCACACCGGGGAGCTGTTTTTT; CDR3: CASSLEGRHTGELFF
size: NA; length: 14; D: TRBD2; J: TRBJ2-1; V: TRBV9; DNA: TGTGCCAGCAGCGAAGGGACTAGTCACAATGAGCAGTTCTTC; CDR3: CASSEGTSHNEQFF
size: NA; length: 13; D: NA; J: TRBJ2-1; V: TRBV7-8; DNA: TGTGCCAGCAGCTTAGAGCAGAGTGGAGAGCAGTTCTTC; CDR3: CASSLEQSGEQFF
size: NA; length: 14; D: NA; J: TRBJ1-3; V: TRBV5-6; DNA: TGTGCCAGCAGCTTAGGCAGGGCTGGAAACACCATATATTTT; CDR3: CASSLGRAGNTIYF
size: NA; length: 14; D: NA; J: TRBJ1-3; V: TRBV18; DNA: TGTGCCAGCTCACCAGCTGTCTCTGGAAACACCATATATTTT; CDR3: CASSPAVSGNTIYF
size: NA; length: 15; D: NA; J: TRBJ2-1; V: TRBV5-1; DNA: TGCGCCAGCAGCTTGGAAACGAGCTCCTACAATGAGCAGTTCTTC; CDR3: CASSLETSSYNEQFF
size: NA; length: 15; D: TRBD2; J: TRBJ2-1; V: TRBV9; DNA: TGTGCCAGCAGCGTAGGCGGGAGAGGGAACAATGAGCAGTTCTTC; CDR3: CASSVGGRGNNEQFF
size: NA; length: 11; D: NA; J: TRBJ1-1; V: TRBV20-1; DNA: TGCAGTGCTAAGACAGTTTCGGAAGCTTTCTTT; CDR3: CSAKTVSEAFF
size: NA; length: 13; D: NA; J: TRBJ1-2; V: TRBV2; DNA: TGTGCCAGCAGTGAAGCACAGGGTGGAGGCTACACCTTC; CDR3: CASSEAQGGGYTF
size: NA; length: 11; D: NA; J: TRBJ1-1; V: TRBV29-1; DNA: TGCAGCGGTCAAAGGGGCACTGAAGCTTTCTTT; CDR3: CSGQRGTEAFF
size: NA; length: 17; D: TRBD2; J: TRBJ2-1; V: TRBV10-3; DNA: TGTGCCATCAGTGAGTCAGCGGGGGGACTTAAATACAATGAGCAGTTCTTC; CDR3: CAISESAGGLKYNEQFF
size: NA; length: 14; D: TRBD1; J: TRBJ1-6; V: TRBV5-4; DNA: TGTGCCAGCATCTGGGGGACAGGGAATTCACCCCTCCACTTT; CDR3: CASIWGTGNSPLHF
size: NA; length: 17; D: NA; J: TRBJ2-6; V: TRBV9; DNA: TGTGCCAGCAGCGTAGACCCCCCCAACTCTGGGGCCAACGTCCTGACTTTC; CDR3: CASSVDPPNSGANVLTF
size: few; length: 14; D: NA; J: TRBJ1-5; V: TRBV7-9; DNA: TGTGCCAGCAGCTCGCACCAGAGCAATCAGCCCCAGCATTTT; CDR3: CASSSHQSNQPQHF
size: NA; length: 14; D: NA; J: TRBJ2-5; V: TRBV9; DNA: TGTGCCAGCTGCAGATCCCCCGGAGGGGAGACCCAGTACTTC; CDR3: CASCRSPGGETQYF
size: NA; length: 15; D: NA; J: TRBJ2-7; V: TRBV6-6; DNA: TGTGCCAGCAGCCCATTGGACGGCGATACCTACGAGCAGTACTTC; CDR3: CASSPLDGDTYEQYF
size: NA; length: 18; D: NA; J: TRBJ1-6; V: TRBV5-1; DNA: TGCGCCAGCAGCTTGAAAGGGACCGGCAGCTCCTATAATTCACCCCTCCACTTT; CDR3: CASSLKGTGSSYNSPLHF
size: many; length: 14; D: TRBD1; J: TRBJ1-5; V: TRBV19; DNA: TGTGCCAGCCGGGGGACAGTTATATCTCAGCCCCAGCATTTT; CDR3: CASRGTVISQPQHF
size: NA; length: 16; D: TRBD1; J: TRBJ2-3; V: TRBV4-3; DNA: TGCGCCAGCAGACTCGCATACAGGGGAAGCACAGATACGCAGTATTTT; CDR3: CASRLAYRGSTDTQYF
size: NA; length: 15; D: NA; J: TRBJ2-1; V: TRBV7-2; DNA: TGTGCCAGCAGCCCGCCGACGAACTCCTACAATGAGCAGTTCTTC; CDR3: CASSPPTNSYNEQFF
size: few; length: 11; D: NA; J: TRBJ2-4; V: TRBV2; DNA: TGTGCCAGCAGTGAAACTTGGGAAGCGTACTTC; CDR3: CASSETWEAYF
size: NA; length: 13; D: NA; J: TRBJ2-3; V: TRBV19; DNA: TGTGCCAGTAGTATAGATCAGGCGGGGACGCAGTATTTT; CDR3: CASSIDQAGTQYF
size: NA; length: 15; D: NA; J: TRBJ1-5; V: TRBV7-2; DNA: TGTGCCAGCAGCTTATTTACCGGGTTGGGTCAGCCCCAGCATTTT; CDR3: CASSLFTGLGQPQHF
size: many; length: 16; D: NA; J: TRBJ1-6; V: TRBV19; DNA: TGTGCCAGTAGTATAGTCCAGGGCGGTGGTGATTCACCCCTCCACTTT; CDR3: CASSIVQGGGDSPLHF
size: NA; length: 13; D: TRBD1; J: TRBJ1-3; V: TRBV29-1; DNA: TGCAGCGTCACAGGGGGTAGAGGAAACACCATATATTTT; CDR3: CSVTGGRGNTIYF
size: NA; length: 15; D: NA; J: TRBJ1-2; V: TRBV28; DNA: TGTGCCAGCAGTTTTGTAAAGGGGCCGAAATATGGCTACACCTTC; CDR3: CASSFVKGPKYGYTF
size: NA; length: 11; D: NA; J: TRBJ1-1; V: TRBV20-1; DNA: TGCAGTGCTAGCAGGGGCACTGAAGCTTTCTTT; CDR3: CSASRGTEAFF
size: NA; length: 14; D: NA; J: TRBJ1-5; V: TRBV7-9; DNA: TGTGCCAGCAGCTTATCGGGGATCAATCAGCCCCAGCATTTT; CDR3: CASSLSGINQPQHF
size: NA; length: 16; D: NA; J: TRBJ2-7; V: TRBV2; DNA: TGTGCCAGCAGTGAAGTTCCCGGGGGGCCAACGGGGGTGCAGTACTTC; CDR3: CASSEVPGGPTGVQYF
size: NA; length: 13; D: NA; J: TRBJ2-7; V: TRBV2; DNA: TGTGCCAGCAGCGCAAATTTTCTCTACGAGCAGTACTTC; CDR3: CASSANFLYEQYF
size: once; length: 14; D: NA; J: TRBJ1-1; V: TRBV29-1; DNA: TGCAGCGTCCATGCGGGGGCCGGAGGGAGGAGAGCTTTCTTT; CDR3: CSVHAGAGGRRAFF
size: once; length: 15; D: TRBD1; J: TRBJ2-5; V: TRBV7-9; DNA: TGTGCCAGCAGCCTATCACAGGGGGCTCGAGAGACCCAGTACTTC; CDR3: CASSLSQGARETQYF
size: NA; length: 17; D: TRBD1; J: TRBJ1-5; V: TRBV5-8; DNA: TGTGCCAGCAGCTTGGGACAGGGCAATAGGGGCAATCAGCCCCAGCATTTT; CDR3: CASSLGQGNRGNQPQHF
size: NA; length: 16; D: TRBD2; J: TRBJ2-1; V: TRBV2; DNA: TGTGCCAGCAGCCCGACTAGCGGGGGGGCCTACAATGAGCAGTTCTTC; CDR3: CASSPTSGGAYNEQFF
size: NA; length: 16; D: TRBD1; J: TRBJ1-3; V: TRBV5-4; DNA: TGTGCCAGCAGCTGGTCAGCCGGGACAGGGGGAAACACCATATATTTT; CDR3: CASSWSAGTGGNTIYF
size: NA; length: 14; D: NA; J: TRBJ2-7; V: TRBV5-5; DNA: TGTGCCAGCAGAATGGACTCGCCCGACTACGAGCAGTACTTC; CDR3: CASRMDSPDYEQYF
size: NA; length: 14; D: NA; J: TRBJ2-7; V: TRBV5-4; DNA: TGTGCCAGCAGCTTGCCAGCTATCTCCTACGAGCAGTACTTC; CDR3: CASSLPAISYEQYF
size: NA; length: 15; D: TRBD1; J: TRBJ2-1; V: TRBV18; DNA: TGTGCCAGCTCCCGGACAGGGGATCATTACAATGAGCAGTTCTTC; CDR3: CASSRTGDHYNEQFF
size: NA; length: 16; D: NA; J: TRBJ1-1; V: TRBV7-8; DNA: TGTGCCAGCAGCACAACCTTTCTAAGGCGGGACACTGAAGCTTTCTTT; CDR3: CASSTTFLRRDTEAFF
size: NA; length: 12; D: TRBD1; J: TRBJ2-3; V: TRBV7-8; DNA: TGTGCCAGCAGCTCGACAGGGAATACGCAGTATTTT; CDR3: CASSSTGNTQYF
size: NA; length: 14; D: NA; J: TRBJ2-1; V: TRBV9; DNA: TGTGCCAGCAGCCTCGGACAGATTAATAATGAGCAGTTCTTC; CDR3: CASSLGQINNEQFF
size: NA; length: 13; D: NA; J: TRBJ2-5; V: TRBV29-1; DNA: TGCAGCGTTGAAGACGCCATCCAAGAGACCCAGTACTTC; CDR3: CSVEDAIQETQYF
size: NA; length: 16; D: TRBD1; J: TRBJ2-1; V: TRBV5-1; DNA: TGCGCCAGCAGCTTAAGGACAGGGGGTCGTGAAAATGAGCAGTTCTTC; CDR3: CASSLRTGGRENEQFF
size: NA; length: 13; D: NA; J: TRBJ2-5; V: TRBV5-1; DNA: TGCGCCAGCAGCTTGGACTACCAAGAGACCCAGTACTTC; CDR3: CASSLDYQETQYF